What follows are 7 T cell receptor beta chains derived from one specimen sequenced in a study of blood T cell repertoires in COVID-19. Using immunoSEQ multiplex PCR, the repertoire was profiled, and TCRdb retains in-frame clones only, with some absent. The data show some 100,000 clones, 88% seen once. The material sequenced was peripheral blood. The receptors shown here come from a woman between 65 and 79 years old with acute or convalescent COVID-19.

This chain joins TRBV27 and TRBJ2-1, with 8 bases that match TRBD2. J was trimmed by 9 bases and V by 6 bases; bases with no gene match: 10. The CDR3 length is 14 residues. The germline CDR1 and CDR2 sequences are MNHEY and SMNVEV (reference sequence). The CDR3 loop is CASRLAGQRGEQFF. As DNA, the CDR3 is TGTGCCAGCAGGTTAGCGGGGCAACGCGGTGAGCAGTTCTTC.

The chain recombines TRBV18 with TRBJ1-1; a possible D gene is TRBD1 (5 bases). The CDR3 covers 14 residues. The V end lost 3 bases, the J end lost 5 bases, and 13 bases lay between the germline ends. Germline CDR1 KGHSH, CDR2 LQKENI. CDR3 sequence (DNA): TGTGCCAGCTCACCTAACGACAGAGGTACTGAAGCTTTCTTT. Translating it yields CASSPNDRGTEAFF.

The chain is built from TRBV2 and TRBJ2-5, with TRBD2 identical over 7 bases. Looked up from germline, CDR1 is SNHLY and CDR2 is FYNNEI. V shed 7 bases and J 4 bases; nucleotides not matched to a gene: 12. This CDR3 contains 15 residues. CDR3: CASKLLKTGGETQYF. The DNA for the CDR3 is TGTGCCAGCAAGCTCTTGAAAACGGGGGGAGAGACCCAGTACTTC.

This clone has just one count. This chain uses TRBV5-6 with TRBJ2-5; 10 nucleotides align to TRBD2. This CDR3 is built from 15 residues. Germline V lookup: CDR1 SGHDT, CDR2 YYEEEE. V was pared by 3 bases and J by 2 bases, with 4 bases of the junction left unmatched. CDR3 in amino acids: CASSYGLAVQETQYF. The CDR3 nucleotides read TGTGCCAGCAGCTATGGACTAGCGGTACAAGAGACCCAGTACTTC.

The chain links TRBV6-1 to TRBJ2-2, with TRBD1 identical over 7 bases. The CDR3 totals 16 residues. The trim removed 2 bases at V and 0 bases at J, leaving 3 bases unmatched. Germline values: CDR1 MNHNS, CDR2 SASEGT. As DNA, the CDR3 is TGTGCCAGCAGTGAACGGACAGGATCGAACACCGGGGAGCTGTTTTTT. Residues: CASSERTGSNTGELFF.

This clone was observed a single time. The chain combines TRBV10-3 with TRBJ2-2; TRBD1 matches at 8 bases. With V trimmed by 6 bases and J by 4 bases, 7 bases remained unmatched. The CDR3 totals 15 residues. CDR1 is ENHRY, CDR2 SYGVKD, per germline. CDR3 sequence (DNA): TGTGCCATCAGAGAAGGACAGGGCAGCACCGGGGAGCTGTTTTTT. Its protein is CAIREGQGSTGELFF.

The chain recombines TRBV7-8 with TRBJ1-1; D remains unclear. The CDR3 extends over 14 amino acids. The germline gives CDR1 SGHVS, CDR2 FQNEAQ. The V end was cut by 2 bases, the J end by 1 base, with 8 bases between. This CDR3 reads CASSLREGNTEAFF. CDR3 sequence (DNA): TGTGCCAGCAGCTTAAGAGAGGGGAACACTGAAGCTTTCTTT.